The 24 T cell receptor beta chains in this list originate from one sample, sequenced in a study of control samples from healthy donors and cancer patients. Some clones are missing from TCRdb's copy, which holds only in-frame ones; the method was immunoSEQ multiplex PCR. The sample lists roughly 190,000 clones; around 91% were seen once. The material sequenced was blood. These TCRs come from a young woman in good health.

This clone was recorded only once. The gene calls are TRBV11-2 and TRBJ1-5; 9 positions agree with TRBD1. The CDR3 is made up of 15 amino acids. V lost 1 base to trimming and J lost 6 bases; unmatched junction nucleotides: 4. Germline V gene lookup returns CDR1 SGHAT and CDR2 FQNNGV. The CDR3 sequence is CASSLGTGVFQPQHF. DNA for the CDR3: TGTGCCAGCAGCTTAGGGACAGGGGTTTTTCAGCCCCAGCATTTT.

The chain combines TRBV25-1 with TRBJ2-7, with 8 nucleotides matching TRBD1. In germline, CDR1 is MGHDK, CDR2 SYGVNS. Losses at the gene ends were 3 bases for V and 2 bases for J; bases not matched to a gene: 6. This CDR3 is built from 15 residues. This CDR3 is CASSDPGQGAYEQYF. CDR3 DNA: TGTGCCAGCAGTGACCCCGGACAGGGCGCCTACGAGCAGTACTTC.

The chain links TRBV7-9 to TRBJ2-1, with TRBD2 matching 9 bases. Trimming at V came to 4 bases and at J to 3 bases, leaving 7 bases not matched to a gene. The germline CDR1 and CDR2 sequences are SEHNR and FQNEAQ (reference sequence). This CDR3 is built from 16 residues. This CDR3 is CASSSLAGDHYNEQFF. CDR3 DNA: TGTGCCAGCAGCTCGTTAGCGGGAGATCACTACAATGAGCAGTTCTTC.

The chain has TRBV7-2 and TRBJ2-1; 8 nucleotides agree with TRBD2. CDR1 SGHTA and CDR2 FQGNSA come from the germline V gene. After removal of 4 bases from V and 0 bases from J, the junction contained 5 bases not matched to a gene. The CDR3 is made up of 16 amino acids. The CDR3 region is CASSSVAGSSYNEQFF. For the CDR3, the DNA is TGTGCCAGCAGCTCCGTAGCGGGGAGCTCCTACAATGAGCAGTTCTTC. The entire variable domain, with the rest obtained from reference TRBV7-2 and TRBJ2-1, is as follows: GAGVSQSPSNKVTEKGKDVELRCDPISGHTALYWYRQSLGQGLEFLIYFQGNSAPDKSGLPSDRFSAERTGGSVSTLTIQRTQQEDSAVYLCASSSVAGSSYNEQFFGPGTRLTVL.

This chain links TRBV9 with TRBJ2-1; 9 bases fit TRBD2. This CDR3 is built from 14 residues. V gave up 0 bases and J gave up 7 bases; unmatched junction bases: 2. Germline lookup yields CDR1 SGDLS and CDR2 YYNGEE. CDR3 amino acids: CASSVELAGNEQFF. CDR3 nucleotides: TGTGCCAGCAGCGTAGAGCTAGCGGGGAATGAGCAGTTCTTC.

J is TRBJ2-1 and V is TRBV27; perhaps TRBD2 as D (6 bases). CDR1 and CDR2 from the germline V gene are MNHEY and SMNVEV (reference sequence). This CDR3 region has 15 residues. V lost 2 bases to trimming and J lost 0 bases, with 8 bases between them. The CDR3 region is CASSLDGSSYNEQFF. The CDR3 bases are TGTGCCAGCAGTTTAGACGGGAGCTCCTACAATGAGCAGTTCTTC.

This chain uses TRBV18 with TRBJ2-1; a possible D gene is TRBD2 (5 bases). The germline V gene has CDR1 KGHSH and CDR2 LQKENI. The CDR3 has 14 amino acids. V dropped 2 bases and J dropped 6 bases, with 11 bases sitting between them. The CDR3 protein is CASSPTRGPNEQFF. The CDR3 nucleotides read TGTGCCAGCTCACCAACCCGCGGGCCCAATGAGCAGTTCTTC.

This chain connects TRBV7-8 to TRBJ2-5; D may match TRBD1 or TRBD2 (5 bases each). Germline V lookup: CDR1 SGHVS, CDR2 FQNEAQ. CDR3 length: 13 residues. Trimming cost V 5 bases and J 5 bases, with 12 bases left between them. The CDR3 DNA reads TGTGCCAGCAGCGATCCCGGGACGGAGACCCAGTACTTC. Its translation: CASSDPGTETQYF.

J is TRBJ2-7 and V is TRBV10-3, with no clear D. The CDR3 has 12 residues. Germline V lookup: CDR1 ENHRY, CDR2 SYGVKD. V gave up 2 bases and J gave up 3 bases, with 5 bases separating them. This CDR3 is CAISEHGYEQYF. The CDR3 region has the DNA TGTGCCATCAGTGAGCATGGCTACGAGCAGTACTTC.

The J gene is TRBJ1-3, the V gene TRBV9; 8 nucleotides line up with TRBD1. The CDR3 has 15 residues. Germline trimming cut 0 bases from V and 4 bases from J; bases unmatched to any gene: 3. Germline assignment: CDR1 SGDLS and CDR2 YYNGEE. CDR3 DNA sequence: TGTGCCAGCAGCGTAGCACAGGGGGTGGGAAACACCATATATTTT. Translation gives CASSVAQGVGNTIYF.

This clone was seen only once. V is TRBV11-3 and J is TRBJ2-1; the D is unclear. This CDR3 has 12 residues. With 1 base removed from V and 5 bases from J, the gap between germline ends came to 3 bases. Germline V gene data show CDR1 as SGHNT and CDR2 as YENEEA. The CDR3 DNA follows: TGTGCCAGCAGCTTAGTAGACAATGAGCAGTTCTTC. Translation: CASSLVDNEQFF.

The chain carries TRBV6-5 and TRBJ1-4, with D tentatively TRBD1 (5 bases). The CDR3 contains 12 residues. Germline loops: CDR1 MNHEY, CDR2 SVGAGI. Between the trimmed V and J ends, which lost 9 bases and 1 base, there was a span of 6 bases. The CDR3, as DNA: TGTGCCAGTCAGGGAACTAATGAAAAACTGTTTTTT. This translates into CASQGTNEKLFF.

The chain has TRBV7-9 and TRBJ2-3; no firm D call. The germline V and J ends were trimmed by 4 bases and 5 bases, with 4 bases remaining between them. This CDR3 is built from 11 residues. CDR1 SEHNR and CDR2 FQNEAQ come from the germline V gene (reference sequence). In nucleotides, the CDR3 is TGTGCCAGCAGCTCATTAGATACGCAGTATTTT. Residues: CASSSLDTQYF. Complete variable domain (other parts from reference TRBV7-9 and TRBJ2-3): DTGVSQNPRHKITKRGQNVTFRCDPISEHNRLYWYRQTLGQGPEFLTYFQNEAQLEKSRLLSDRFSAERPKGSFSTLEIQRTEQGDSAMYLCASSSLDTQYFGPGTRLTVL.

The genes are TRBV6-5 and TRBJ2-7, with D tentatively TRBD1 (6 bases). The V gene's germline CDR1 is MNHEY and CDR2 SVGAGI. The CDR3 length is 11 residues. With 6 bases removed from V and 6 bases from J, the gap between germline ends came to 9 bases. The CDR3 DNA reads as TGTGCCAGCAGGACAGGAATCGAGCAGTACTTC. Translating gives CASRTGIEQYF.

This chain joins TRBV9 and TRBJ1-2; TRBD1 is a possible D gene (6 bases). Germline lookup yields CDR1 SGDLS and CDR2 YYNGEE. V was cut by 0 bases and J by 3 bases, with 15 bases left in between. This CDR3 spans 16 amino acids. CDR3 protein: CASSVEGGWGDYGYTF. The DNA of the CDR3 is TGTGCCAGCAGCGTAGAAGGGGGATGGGGCGACTATGGCTACACCTTC.

The rearrangement links TRBV27 to TRBJ2-6, with 7 nucleotides matching TRBD1. The CDR3 runs to 15 residues. The V and J ends lost 6 bases and 1 base, in that order; junction bases with no gene match: 3. The germline V gene has CDR1 MNHEY and CDR2 SMNVEV (reference sequence). The CDR3 DNA is TGTGCCAGCAGGCCGGGACAGTCTGGGGCCAACGTCCTGACTTTC. Translation gives CASRPGQSGANVLTF.

This chain uses TRBV6-5 with TRBJ2-1; TRBD1 aligns across 7 bases. In germline, CDR1 is MNHEY, CDR2 SVGAGI. The junction had 5 bases not matched to a gene; V was cut back by 6 bases and J by 0 bases. This CDR3 comprises 15 residues. The chain's CDR3 is CASSHRGSSYNEQFF. CDR3 in DNA: TGTGCCAGCAGCCACAGGGGAAGCTCCTACAATGAGCAGTTCTTC.

The V gene is TRBV9, the J gene TRBJ2-1; perhaps TRBD2 as D (6 bases). Germline CDR1 and CDR2: SGDLS and YYNGEE. V shed 0 bases and J shed 7 bases, with 14 bases lying between them. CDR3 length equals 15 residues. The CDR3 region has the DNA TGTGCCAGCAGCGTAGGTCGGGAGCCCCGTAATGAGCAGTTCTTC. Amino acid sequence: CASSVGREPRNEQFF. Based on the CDR3 plus reference TRBV9 and TRBJ2-1, the full variable domain is DSGVTQTPKHLITATGQRVTLRCSPRSGDLSVYWYQQSLDQGLQFLIQYYNGEERAKGNILERFSAQQFPDLHSELNLSSLELGDSALYFCASSVGREPRNEQFFGPGTRLTVL.

V is TRBV5-8 and J is TRBJ1-5, with D maybe TRBD1 (6 bases). CDR1 and CDR2 from the germline V gene are SGHTS and YDEGEE. This CDR3 is built from 14 residues. Trimming pared 4 bases from V and 4 bases from J, leaving 12 bases between. CDR3 nucleotides: TGTGCCAGCAGCGCCGGGACACCTAATCAGCCCCAGCATTTT. It specifies CASSAGTPNQPQHF. Full variable domain (missing parts from reference TRBV5-8 and TRBJ1-5): EAGVTQSPTHLIKTRGQQATLRCSPISGHTSVYWYQQALGLGLQFLLWYDEGEERNRGNFPPRFSGRQFPNYSSELNVNALELEDSALYLCASSAGTPNQPQHFGDGTRLSIL.

The chain's CDR3 is CASSLAGTGNEKLFF. In nucleotides, the CDR3 is TGTGCCAGCAGCTTAGCCGGGACAGGGAATGAAAAACTGTTTTTT. The chain joins TRBV7-2 to TRBJ1-4, with 9 bases that match TRBD1. Trimming cost V 0 bases and J 5 bases; bases outside gene matches: 1. The CDR3 is made up of 15 amino acids. Germline CDR1 SGHTA, CDR2 FQGNSA.

The chain joins TRBV5-1 to TRBJ2-3, with TRBD2 matching over 7 bases. V was pared by 7 bases and J by 0 bases, with 11 bases of the junction left unmatched. The germline CDR1 and CDR2 sequences are SGHRS and YFSETQ. The CDR3 runs to 16 residues. The CDR3 DNA is TGCGCCAGCCTCGCGGGGGACGGTGCTAGCACAGATACGCAGTATTTT. Protein: CASLAGDGASTDTQYF.

This chain joins TRBV10-1 and TRBJ2-1, with 10 positions matching TRBD2. CDR1 is WNHNN and CDR2 is SYGVQD in the germline V gene (reference sequence). The CDR3 totals 15 residues. V gave up 0 bases and J gave up 6 bases; unmatched junction bases: 2. The DNA of the CDR3 is TGCGCCAGCAGTGAGTCGAGCGGGGGGGCCAATGAGCAGTTCTTC. Its protein product is CASSESSGGANEQFF.

This sequence joins TRBV12-3 or TRBV12-4 and TRBJ1-1; the D is unclear. This CDR3 spans 12 amino acids. Trimming cost V 6 bases and J 6 bases, with 11 bases left between them. The DNA for the CDR3 is TGTGCCAGCAGACGCTCATACGCTGAAGCTTTCTTT. Its translation is CASRRSYAEAFF.

This rearrangement joins TRBV7-9 to TRBJ2-6; no clear D. This CDR3 comprises 13 residues. The germline V gene encodes CDR1 SEHNR and CDR2 FQNEAQ (reference sequence). V was shortened by 5 bases and J by 4 bases, with 6 bases between the two germline ends. Here the CDR3 reads CASSPVGANVLTF. The DNA for the CDR3 is TGTGCCAGCAGCCCCGTGGGGGCCAACGTCCTGACTTTC.